This T cell receptor beta chain was recovered during a study of OX40 agonist ivuxolimab in advanced cancers. Across the study: Patients in dose escalation had liver, melanoma, kidney or head and neck cancers. Findings of the study overall: Several nonresponders also turned out to have low normalized T-cell clonal expansion.

The investigators sampled blood at baseline, at cycle 4 day 1, and at cycle 7 day 1. CDR1 is SEHNR, CDR2 FQNEAQ, per germline (reference sequence). Between the trimmed V and J ends, which lost 1 base and 0 bases, there was a span of 10 bases. This CDR3 region has 17 residues. Using immunoSEQ multiplex PCR, the repertoire was profiled, and TCRdb retains in-frame clones only, with some absent. The data contain 65,000 to 95,000 clones, around 85% of them seen just once; the ten biggest clones take up around 3.8%. Of note for this clone: Its specificity is not known.

The V call is TRBV7-9, the J call TRBJ2-6; possible D gene TRBD1, 6 bases. The sample in question was CD4+ or CD8+ T cells sorted from blood, obtained in a trial of the OX40 agonist ivuxolimab. The clonotype originates from an adult with an advanced solid tumor such as melanoma, head and neck, liver or kidney cancer. Here the CDR3 DNA reads TGTGCCAGCAGCTTAGGGGTGGGGGCCTCTGGGGCCAACGTCCTGACTTTC. It is translated as CASSLGVGASGANVLTF.